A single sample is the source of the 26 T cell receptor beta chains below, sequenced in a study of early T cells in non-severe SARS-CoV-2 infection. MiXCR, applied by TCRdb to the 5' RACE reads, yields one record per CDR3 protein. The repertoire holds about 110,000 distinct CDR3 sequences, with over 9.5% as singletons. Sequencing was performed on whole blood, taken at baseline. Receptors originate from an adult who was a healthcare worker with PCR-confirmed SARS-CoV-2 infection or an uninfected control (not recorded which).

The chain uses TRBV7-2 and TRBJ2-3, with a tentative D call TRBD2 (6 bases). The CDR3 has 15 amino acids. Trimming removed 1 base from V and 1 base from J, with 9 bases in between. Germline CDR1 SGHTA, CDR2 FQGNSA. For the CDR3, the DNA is TGTGCCAGCAGCTTAGTGGGGGGAGGCACAGATACGCAGTATTTT. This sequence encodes CASSLVGGGTDTQYF. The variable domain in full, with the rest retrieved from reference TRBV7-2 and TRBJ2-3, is GAGVSQSPSNKVTEKGKDVELRCDPISGHTALYWYRQSLGQGLEFLIYFQGNSAPDKSGLPSDRFSAERTGGSVSTLTIQRTQQEDSAVYLCASSLVGGGTDTQYFGPGTRLTVL.

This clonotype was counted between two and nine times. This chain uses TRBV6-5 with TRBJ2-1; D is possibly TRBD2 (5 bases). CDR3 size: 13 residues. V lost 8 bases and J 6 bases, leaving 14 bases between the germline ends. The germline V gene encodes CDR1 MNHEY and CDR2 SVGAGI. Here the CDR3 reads CASQPDSINEQFF. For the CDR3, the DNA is TGTGCCAGCCAACCGGACTCCATCAATGAGCAGTTCTTC.

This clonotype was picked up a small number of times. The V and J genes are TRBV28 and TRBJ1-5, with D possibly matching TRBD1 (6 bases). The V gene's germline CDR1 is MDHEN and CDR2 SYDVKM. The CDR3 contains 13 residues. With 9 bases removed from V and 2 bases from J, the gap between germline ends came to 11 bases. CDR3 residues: CASGSGGNQPQHF. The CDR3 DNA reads TGTGCCAGTGGATCAGGGGGCAATCAGCCCCAGCATTTT.

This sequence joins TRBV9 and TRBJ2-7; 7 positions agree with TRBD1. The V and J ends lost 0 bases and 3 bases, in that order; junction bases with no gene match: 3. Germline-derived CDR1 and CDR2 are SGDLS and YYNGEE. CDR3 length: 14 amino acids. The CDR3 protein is CASSVGQGDYEQYF. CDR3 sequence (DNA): TGTGCCAGCAGCGTAGGGCAGGGGGACTACGAGCAGTACTTC.

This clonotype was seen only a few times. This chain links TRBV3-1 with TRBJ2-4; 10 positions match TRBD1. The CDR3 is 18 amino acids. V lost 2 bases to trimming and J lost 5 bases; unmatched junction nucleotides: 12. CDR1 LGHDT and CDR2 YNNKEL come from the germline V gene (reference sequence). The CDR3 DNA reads TGTGCCAGCAGCCAACCTGGGGGCAGACAGGGGGCCGAAAACATTCAGTACTTC. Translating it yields CASSQPGGRQGAENIQYF.

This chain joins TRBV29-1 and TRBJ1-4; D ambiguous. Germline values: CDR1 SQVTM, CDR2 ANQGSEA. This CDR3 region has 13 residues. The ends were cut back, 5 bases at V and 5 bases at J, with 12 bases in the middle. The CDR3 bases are TGCAGCGTTCTGGACGAAGGGAATGAAAAACTGTTTTTT. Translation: CSVLDEGNEKLFF.

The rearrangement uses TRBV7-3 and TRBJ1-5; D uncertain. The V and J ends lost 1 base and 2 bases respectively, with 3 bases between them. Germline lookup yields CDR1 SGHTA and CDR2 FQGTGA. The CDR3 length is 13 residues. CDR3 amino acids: CASSLRRNQPQHF. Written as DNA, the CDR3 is TGTGCCAGCAGCTTAAGACGCAATCAGCCCCAGCATTTT.

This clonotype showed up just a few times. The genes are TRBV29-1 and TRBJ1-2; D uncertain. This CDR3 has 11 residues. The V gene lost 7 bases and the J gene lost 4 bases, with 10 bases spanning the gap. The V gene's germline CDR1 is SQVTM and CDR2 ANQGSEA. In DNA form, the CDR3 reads TGCAGCGCTGTCGGTGCCTATGGCTACACCTTC. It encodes CSAVGAYGYTF.

Here the CDR3 reads CSAPSRGITEAFF. The CDR3 nucleotides read TGCAGTGCTCCTTCCAGGGGGATCACTGAAGCTTTCTTT. J is TRBJ1-1 and V is TRBV20-1, with 7 bases matching TRBD1. V shed 5 bases and J 4 bases; nucleotides not matched to a gene: 7. The length of the CDR3 is 13 residues. Germline lookup yields CDR1 DFQATT and CDR2 SNEGSKA (reference sequence).

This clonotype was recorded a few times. The CDR3 coding sequence is TGTGCCAGCAGCCCACAGGGAAGGGATGGCTACACCTTC. Translation gives CASSPQGRDGYTF. This chain joins TRBV2 and TRBJ1-2, with a tentative D call TRBD1 (6 bases). The CDR3 extends over 13 amino acids. The ends were cut back, 6 bases at V and 6 bases at J, with 14 bases in the middle. From germline, CDR1 is SNHLY and CDR2 FYNNEI.

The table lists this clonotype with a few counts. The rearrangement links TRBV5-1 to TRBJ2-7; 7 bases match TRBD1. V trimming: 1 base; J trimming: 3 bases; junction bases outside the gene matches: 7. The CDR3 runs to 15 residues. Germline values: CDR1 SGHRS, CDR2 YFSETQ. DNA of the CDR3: TGCGCCAGCAGCTTGACAGGGGACCCAGACTACGAGCAGTACTTC. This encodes CASSLTGDPDYEQYF.

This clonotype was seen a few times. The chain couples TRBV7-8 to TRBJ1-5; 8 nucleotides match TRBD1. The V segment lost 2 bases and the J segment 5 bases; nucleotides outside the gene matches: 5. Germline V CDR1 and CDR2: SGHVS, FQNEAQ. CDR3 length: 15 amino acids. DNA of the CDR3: TGTGCCAGCAGCTTATTCCAGGGACAGGATCAGCCCCAGCATTTT. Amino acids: CASSLFQGQDQPQHF.

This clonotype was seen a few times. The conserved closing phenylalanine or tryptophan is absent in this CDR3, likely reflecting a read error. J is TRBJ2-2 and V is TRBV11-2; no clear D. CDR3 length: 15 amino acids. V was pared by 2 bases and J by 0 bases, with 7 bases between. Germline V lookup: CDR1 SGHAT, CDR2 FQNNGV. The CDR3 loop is CASSLLAANTGELFL. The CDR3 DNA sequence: TGTGCCAGCAGCTTACTTGCAGCGAACACCGGGGAGCTGTTTCTT.

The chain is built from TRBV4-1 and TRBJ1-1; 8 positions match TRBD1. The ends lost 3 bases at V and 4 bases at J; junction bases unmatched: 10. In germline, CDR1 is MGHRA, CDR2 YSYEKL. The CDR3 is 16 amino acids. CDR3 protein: CASSHGLQGVGTEAFF. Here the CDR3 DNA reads TGCGCCAGCAGCCATGGTTTACAGGGGGTAGGCACTGAAGCTTTCTTT.

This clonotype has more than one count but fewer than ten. The DNA for the CDR3 is TGTGCCAGCAGTTCAGGGTATGGCTACACCTTC. It specifies CASSSGYGYTF. This sequence joins TRBV6-5 and TRBJ1-2, with D maybe TRBD1 (5 bases). Trimming pared 4 bases from V and 5 bases from J, leaving 5 bases between. The CDR3 spans 11 residues. CDR1 and CDR2 (germline): MNHEY, SVGAGI.

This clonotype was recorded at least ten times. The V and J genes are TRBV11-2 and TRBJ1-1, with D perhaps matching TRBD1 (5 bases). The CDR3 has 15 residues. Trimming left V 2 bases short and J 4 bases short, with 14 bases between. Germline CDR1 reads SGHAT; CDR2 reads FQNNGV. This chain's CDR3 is CASSLFSGGGTEAFF. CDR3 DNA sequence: TGTGCCAGCAGCTTATTTTCCGGGGGAGGCACTGAAGCTTTCTTT.

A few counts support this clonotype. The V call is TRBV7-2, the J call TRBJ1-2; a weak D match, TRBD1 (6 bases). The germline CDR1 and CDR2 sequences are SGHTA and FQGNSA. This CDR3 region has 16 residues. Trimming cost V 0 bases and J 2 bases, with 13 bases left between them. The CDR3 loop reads CASSLASGAGNYGYTF. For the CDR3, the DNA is TGTGCCAGCAGCTTAGCGTCGGGGGCAGGAAACTATGGCTACACCTTC.

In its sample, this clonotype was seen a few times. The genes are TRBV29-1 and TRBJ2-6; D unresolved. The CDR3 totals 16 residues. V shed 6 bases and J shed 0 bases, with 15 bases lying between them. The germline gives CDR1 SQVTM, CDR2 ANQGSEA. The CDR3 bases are TGCAGCGTCTTGCCAGACCTGCGCTCTGGGGCCAACGTCCTGACTTTC. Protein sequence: CSVLPDLRSGANVLTF.

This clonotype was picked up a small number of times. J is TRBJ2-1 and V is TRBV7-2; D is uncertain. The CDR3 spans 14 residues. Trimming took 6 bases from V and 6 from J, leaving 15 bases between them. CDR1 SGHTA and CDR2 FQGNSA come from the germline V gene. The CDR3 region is CASRRSGMINEQFF. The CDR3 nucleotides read TGTGCCAGCAGGAGATCGGGTATGATCAATGAGCAGTTCTTC.

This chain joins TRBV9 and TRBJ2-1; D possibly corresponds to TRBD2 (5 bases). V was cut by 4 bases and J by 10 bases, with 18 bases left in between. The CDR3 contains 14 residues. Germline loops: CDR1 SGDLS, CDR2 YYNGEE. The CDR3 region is CASSLHSLGEEQFF. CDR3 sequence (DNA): TGTGCCAGCAGCCTACACTCCTTGGGAGAGGAGCAGTTCTTC.

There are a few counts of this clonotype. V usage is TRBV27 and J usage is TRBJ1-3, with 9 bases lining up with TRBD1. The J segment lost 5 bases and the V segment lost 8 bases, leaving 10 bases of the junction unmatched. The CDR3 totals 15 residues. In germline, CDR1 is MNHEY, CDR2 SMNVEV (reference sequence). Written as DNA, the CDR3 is TGTGCCAGCGGGGGAGGGACAGGGATACGAAACACCATATATTTT. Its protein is CASGGGTGIRNTIYF.

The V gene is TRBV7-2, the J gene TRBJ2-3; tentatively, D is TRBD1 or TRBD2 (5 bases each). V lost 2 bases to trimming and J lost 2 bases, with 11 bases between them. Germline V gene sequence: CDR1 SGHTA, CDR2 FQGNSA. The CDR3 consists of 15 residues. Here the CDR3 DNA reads TGTGCCAGCAGCTTAAATGGGGGATACACAGATACGCAGTATTTT. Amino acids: CASSLNGGYTDTQYF.

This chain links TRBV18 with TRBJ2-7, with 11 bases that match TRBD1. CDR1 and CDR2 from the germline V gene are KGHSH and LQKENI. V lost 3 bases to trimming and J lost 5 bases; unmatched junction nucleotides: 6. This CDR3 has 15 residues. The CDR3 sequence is CASSPPGTGGNEQYF. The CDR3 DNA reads TGTGCCAGCTCACCCCCCGGGACAGGGGGTAACGAGCAGTACTTC. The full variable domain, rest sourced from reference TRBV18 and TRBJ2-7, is NAGVMQNPRHLVRRRGQEARLRCSPMKGHSHVYWYRQLPEEGLKFMVYLQKENIIDESGMPKERFSAEFPKEGPSILRIQQVVRGDSAAYFCASSPPGTGGNEQYFGPGTRLTVT.

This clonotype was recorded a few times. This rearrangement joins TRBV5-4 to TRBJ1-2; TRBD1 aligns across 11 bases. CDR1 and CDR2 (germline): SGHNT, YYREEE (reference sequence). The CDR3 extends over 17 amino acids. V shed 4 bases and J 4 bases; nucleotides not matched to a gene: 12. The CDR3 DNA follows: TGTGCCAGCAGCCTTGGACAGGGGGCGAATGTTGTCTATGGCTACACCTTC. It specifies CASSLGQGANVVYGYTF.

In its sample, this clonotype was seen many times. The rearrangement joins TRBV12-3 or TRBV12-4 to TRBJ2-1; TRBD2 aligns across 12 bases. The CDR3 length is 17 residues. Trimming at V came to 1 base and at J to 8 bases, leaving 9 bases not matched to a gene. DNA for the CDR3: TGTGCCAGCAGTTTAGAAAGACTAGCGGGAGAAATGGATGAGCAGTTCTTC. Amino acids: CASSLERLAGEMDEQFF.

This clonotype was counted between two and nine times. CDR3 DNA sequence: TGCGCCAGCAGCTTGTACCCCGGCAGGGAGACTGCTTATACGCAGTATTTT. As protein: CASSLYPGRETAYTQYF. This chain connects TRBV5-1 to TRBJ2-3, with D possibly called TRBD1 or TRBD2 (5 bases each). Germline loops: CDR1 SGHRS, CDR2 YFSETQ. The CDR3 is 17 residues long. Between the trimmed V and J ends, which lost 1 base and 7 bases, there was a span of 22 bases. Variable domain in full (rest from reference TRBV5-1 and TRBJ2-3): KAGVTQTPRYLIKTRGQQVTLSCSPISGHRSVSWYQQTPGQGLQFLFEYFSETQRNKGNFPGRFSGRQFSNSRSEMNVSTLELGDSALYLCASSLYPGRETAYTQYFGPGTRLTVL.